Following are 27 T cell receptor beta chains from one sample sequenced in a study of beta chain features in type 1 diabetes. Findings and limits, study-wide: TCRB CDR3s from Type 1 diabetes patients were moderately but significantly shorter in all four CD4+ subsets.

The entirety of the isolated RNA underwent reverse transcription, so expressed TCRB transcripts were sequenced. Measured with immunoSEQ multiplex PCR; TCRdb has only the in-frame clones, and not every one. The sample includes a few hundred thousand clones, approximately 15% of them seen just once. These receptors have no identified antigens. Sequenced sample: naive CD4+ T cells from blood. All receptors come from a man aged 25 to 40 with type 1 diabetes.

In its sample, this clone was seen a few times. The gene calls are TRBV5-4 and TRBJ2-2; TRBD1 agrees at 10 bases. Germline-derived CDR1 and CDR2 are SGHNT and YYREEE (reference sequence). This CDR3 has 17 amino acids. V gave up 0 bases and J gave up 6 bases; unmatched junction bases: 8. The CDR3 region is CASSLDPGTGVPGELFF. CDR3 DNA sequence: TGTGCCAGCAGCTTGGACCCCGGGACAGGGGTCCCCGGGGAGCTGTTTTTT.

This clone was observed a few times. The V gene is TRBV21-1, the J gene TRBJ1-1; TRBD1 reflects the table's D call only, with no check against the DNA. TRBV21-1 is a documented pseudogene. The CDR3 loop spans 14 amino acids. DNA for the CDR3: TGTGCCAGCAGCAAAGCGCAGGGGAGCACTGAAGCTTTCTTT. Its protein is CASSKAQGSTEAFF.

This clone was found once. The chain joins TRBV15 to TRBJ2-7; TRBD1 matches at 10 bases. CDR3 length equals 17 residues. With V trimmed by 0 bases and J by 3 bases, 8 bases remained unmatched. Looked up from germline, CDR1 is LNHNV and CDR2 is YYDKDF (reference sequence). In DNA, the CDR3 is TGTGCCACCAGCAGAGATGGTCCGCGGACAGGGGGCTACGAGCAGTACTTC. Its protein product is CATSRDGPRTGGYEQYF. The complete variable domain, with remaining parts taken from reference TRBV15 and TRBJ2-7, reads DAMVIQNPRYQVTQFGKPVTLSCSQTLNHNVMYWYQQKSSQAPKLLFHYYDKDFNNEADTPDNFQSRRPNTSFCFLDIRSPGLGDTAMYLCATSRDGPRTGGYEQYFGPGTRLTVT.

This clone was observed a few times. The rearrangement links TRBV29-1 to TRBJ2-1, with 9 bases matching TRBD1. Germline lookup yields CDR1 SQVTM and CDR2 ANQGSEA. This CDR3 region has 12 residues. Trimming cost V 7 bases and J 5 bases; bases outside gene matches: 3. The DNA of the CDR3 is TGCAGCGGGGGACAGGGACACAATGAGCAGTTCTTC. Protein product: CSGGQGHNEQFF.

J is TRBJ2-3 and V is TRBV7-9, with a tentative D call TRBD1 (6 bases). CDR1 is SEHNR and CDR2 is FQNEAQ in the germline V gene (reference sequence). V shed 1 base and J shed 2 bases, with 16 bases lying between them. The CDR3 runs to 17 residues. The CDR3 loop reads CASSLVSRGLPTDTQYF. CDR3 nucleotide sequence: TGTGCCAGCAGCTTAGTAAGCAGGGGCCTCCCCACAGATACGCAGTATTTT.

This clone was counted a few times. This chain uses TRBV18 with TRBJ2-6, with a possible D match to TRBD2 (5 bases). Germline V gives CDR1 KGHSH, CDR2 LQKENI. The CDR3 has 16 residues. Trimming stripped 3 bases from V and 0 bases from J, with 9 bases between. This CDR3 reads CASSPLGSSGANVLTF. The CDR3 coding sequence is TGTGCCAGCTCACCTCTGGGGAGCTCTGGGGCCAACGTCCTGACTTTC.

The J gene is TRBJ1-1, the V gene TRBV5-4; no definite D call. The CDR3 sequence is 14 residues long. Trimming shortened V by 0 bases and J by 7 bases, and 13 bases separated the two germline ends. The V gene's germline CDR1 is SGHNT and CDR2 YYREEE (reference sequence). CDR3 amino acids: CASSLASRWSEAFF. CDR3 in DNA: TGTGCCAGCAGCTTGGCCTCCCGGTGGAGTGAAGCTTTCTTT.

This clone turned up a few times. This rearrangement joins TRBV2 to TRBJ2-4; D perhaps matches TRBD1 (5 bases). Germline CDR1 and CDR2: SNHLY and FYNNEI. The CDR3 extends over 15 amino acids. V was trimmed by 8 bases and J by 3 bases, leaving 17 bases between them. CDR3: CASQYAGRGKNIQYF. CDR3 sequence (DNA): TGTGCCAGCCAATATGCAGGGCGAGGCAAAAACATTCAGTACTTC.

The chain recombines TRBV18 with TRBJ2-2; 13 positions match TRBD2. After removal of 3 bases from V and 2 bases from J, the junction contained 9 bases not matched to a gene. The CDR3 is made up of 19 amino acids. Germline V gives CDR1 KGHSH, CDR2 LQKENI. The DNA of the CDR3 is TGTGCCAGCTCACCCAAACTAGCGGGAGGGCCATTCAACACCGGGGAGCTGTTTTTT. It translates to CASSPKLAGGPFNTGELFF.

This clone showed up just a few times. The rearrangement links TRBV29-1 to TRBJ1-2; possible D gene TRBD1, 5 bases. With 7 bases removed from V and 5 bases from J, the gap between germline ends came to 17 bases. The CDR3 contains 13 residues. Looked up from germline, CDR1 is SQVTM and CDR2 is ANQGSEA. CDR3 region: CSGAEGDGYGYTF. CDR3 coding DNA: TGCAGCGGCGCGGAAGGGGATGGTTATGGCTACACCTTC.

The chain is built from TRBV27 and TRBJ2-1; possible D gene TRBD2, 5 bases. The germline V gene encodes CDR1 MNHEY and CDR2 SMNVEV (reference sequence). This CDR3 has 15 amino acids. V was pared by 2 bases and J by 2 bases, with 10 bases between. The CDR3 DNA reads as TGTGCCAGCAGTTTAATGGCGGAGGCCTACAATGAGCAGTTCTTC. Translating gives CASSLMAEAYNEQFF.

In this sample, this clone turned up a few times. This chain joins TRBV5-1 and TRBJ2-2, with D uncertain. This CDR3 has 13 amino acids. V lost 5 bases and J lost 7, with 12 bases in between. Germline V CDR1 and CDR2: SGHRS, YFSETQ. The CDR3 bases are TGCGCCAGCAGGAAGGTGGGCATCGGGGAGCTGTTTTTT. It is translated as CASRKVGIGELFF.

Points on this clone: The same CDR3 is also encoded by other DNA sequences in this sample. This chain uses TRBV19 with TRBJ2-5; the D gene is possibly TRBD2 (6 bases). The V gene lost 5 bases and the J gene lost 4 bases, with 11 bases spanning the gap. Germline V lookup: CDR1 LNHDA, CDR2 SQIVND (reference sequence). CDR3 length: 13 amino acids. CDR3 sequence: CASSPWGGETQYF. The CDR3, as DNA: TGTGCCAGTAGTCCTTGGGGAGGAGAGACCCAGTACTTC.

This rearrangement joins TRBV7-2 to TRBJ2-3; TRBD1 might be the D (6 bases). The germline V and J ends were trimmed by 3 bases and 2 bases, with 9 bases remaining between them. This CDR3 is 14 amino acids long. Germline assignment: CDR1 SGHTA and CDR2 FQGNSA. The CDR3 spells CASSFRGTTDTQYF. In nucleotides, the CDR3 is TGTGCCAGCAGCTTCAGGGGAACCACAGATACGCAGTATTTT.

The chain has TRBV6-5 and TRBJ2-5; 7 positions match TRBD1. The CDR3 contains 13 residues. Germline CDR1 and CDR2: MNHEY and SVGAGI. The V segment lost 6 bases and the J segment 4 bases; nucleotides outside the gene matches: 5. The CDR3 region is CASSTGTAETQYF. The CDR3, as DNA: TGTGCCAGCAGCACCGGGACAGCAGAGACCCAGTACTTC.

Notes on this clone: The junction does not match germline at one end; this may be a read error. The chain recombines TRBV7-7 with TRBJ1-5; no clear D gene. Germline-derived CDR1 and CDR2 are SSHAT and FNYEAQ (reference sequence). There are 13 residues in the CDR3. CDR3: CASSSGFNQPQHF. The CDR3 nucleotides read TGTGCTAGCAGTTCCGGGTTCAATCAGCCCCAGCATTTT.

This clone has a handful of counts. The chain employs TRBV7-9 and TRBJ1-1; weak D call: TRBD1 (5 bases). This CDR3 has 14 residues. Germline lookup yields CDR1 SEHNR and CDR2 FQNEAQ (reference sequence). V was shortened by 3 bases and J by 0 bases, with 8 bases between the two germline ends. The CDR3 nucleotides are TGTGCCAGCAGCTTGGCAGGGCTGAACACTGAAGCTTTCTTT. This translates into CASSLAGLNTEAFF.

V usage is TRBV14 and J usage is TRBJ1-5, with 7 bases aligning to TRBD1. The CDR3 runs to 17 residues. V gave up 4 bases and J gave up 9 bases; unmatched junction bases: 18. Per germline, CDR1 SGHDN and CDR2 FVKESK. The CDR3 is CASSRSAGQPPLGPQHF. The CDR3 region has the DNA TGTGCCAGCAGCCGTTCGGCGGGACAGCCGCCTTTAGGGCCCCAGCATTTT. Variable domain in full (rest from reference TRBV14 and TRBJ1-5): EAGVTQFPSHSVIEKGQTVTLRCDPISGHDNLYWYRRVMGKEIKFLLHFVKESKQDESGMPNNRFLAERTGGTYSTLKVQPAELEDSGVYFCASSRSAGQPPLGPQHFGDGTRLSIL.

The gene calls are TRBV5-1 and TRBJ1-4; D is perhaps TRBD1 (6 bases). The V gene lost 4 bases and the J gene lost 7 bases, with 14 bases spanning the gap. The V gene's germline CDR1 is SGHRS and CDR2 YFSETQ. This CDR3 is 14 amino acids long. The CDR3 DNA is TGCGCCAGCAGCCCGCAGGGGTACGGTGAAAAACTGTTTTTT. Translated, it gives CASSPQGYGEKLFF.

Here the CDR3 reads CASSYLTGHQETQYF. The CDR3 nucleotides read TGTGCCAGCAGTTATTTGACAGGCCACCAAGAGACCCAGTACTTC. This sequence joins TRBV6-5 and TRBJ2-5, with D perhaps matching TRBD1 (6 bases). The germline V and J ends were trimmed by 3 bases and 0 bases, with 11 bases remaining between them. The CDR3 is 15 residues long. Germline V gives CDR1 MNHEY, CDR2 SVGAGI.

The chain combines TRBV29-1 with TRBJ1-1; D gene unclear. This CDR3 has 12 amino acids. V lost 4 bases, J lost 3 bases, and 9 bases lay in between. Per germline, CDR1 SQVTM and CDR2 ANQGSEA. Here the CDR3 reads CSVVVTDTEAFF. In nucleotides, the CDR3 is TGCAGCGTTGTCGTTACGGACACTGAAGCTTTCTTT.

The CDR3 nucleotides read TGTGCCAGCAGCCAAGCAGCGAACACCGGGGAGCTGTTTTTT. Translation: CASSQAANTGELFF. This chain links TRBV14 with TRBJ2-2; D remains unclear. The V and J ends lost 1 base and 0 bases respectively, with 3 bases between them. The germline CDR1 and CDR2 sequences are SGHDN and FVKESK. CDR3 length: 14 amino acids.

This clone was seen a few times. This rearrangement joins TRBV6-1 to TRBJ1-5; TRBD1 aligns across 7 bases. CDR3 size: 13 residues. V shed 6 bases and J 2 bases; nucleotides not matched to a gene: 1. Germline CDR1 is MNHNS and CDR2 is SASEGT. The CDR3 reads CASRGTGNQPQHF. CDR3 nucleotides: TGTGCCAGCAGGGGGACAGGCAATCAGCCCCAGCATTTT.

This chain joins TRBV4-1 and TRBJ1-5; D is possibly TRBD1 (5 bases). The CDR3 spans 17 residues. The V end lost 1 base, the J end lost 2 bases, and 15 bases lay between the germline ends. CDR1 is MGHRA, CDR2 YSYEKL, per germline. The CDR3 here is CASSQGGVSAGNQPQHF. DNA of the CDR3: TGCGCCAGCAGCCAAGGGGGGGTTTCGGCGGGCAATCAGCCCCAGCATTTT.

This clone was found a few times. The gene calls are TRBV7-9 and TRBJ1-1; possible D gene TRBD1, 6 bases. CDR3 length: 14 amino acids. Looked up from germline, CDR1 is SEHNR and CDR2 is FQNEAQ (reference sequence). V dropped 5 bases and J dropped 1 base, with 11 bases sitting between them. The CDR3 region has the DNA TGTGCCAGCAGCCCCGGGACAAGGAACACTGAAGCTTTCTTT. Its protein is CASSPGTRNTEAFF.

The rearrangement links TRBV4-1 to TRBJ2-7; 7 bases are shared with TRBD2. The CDR3 is made up of 16 amino acids. The V segment lost 0 bases and the J segment 4 bases; nucleotides outside the gene matches: 9. Germline V gene sequence: CDR1 MGHRA, CDR2 YSYEKL. CDR3 in DNA: TGCGCCAGCAGCCAAGAAATCGGCGCCGGGGGGTACGAGCAGTACTTC. Translation: CASSQEIGAGGYEQYF.

This clone was recorded a few times. This sequence joins TRBV7-2 and TRBJ1-2, with D possibly matching TRBD1 (5 bases). CDR3 length: 16 residues. CDR1 is SGHTA and CDR2 is FQGNSA in the germline V gene. V shed 1 base and J shed 3 bases, with 15 bases lying between them. The CDR3, as DNA: TGTGCCAGCAGCTTAGTACCAGGGTTCGTCGACTATGGCTACACCTTC. It encodes CASSLVPGFVDYGYTF. Drawing the rest from reference TRBV7-2 and TRBJ1-2, the complete variable domain is GAGVSQSPSNKVTEKGKDVELRCDPISGHTALYWYRQSLGQGLEFLIYFQGNSAPDKSGLPSDRFSAERTGGSVSTLTIQRTQQEDSAVYLCASSLVPGFVDYGYTFGSGTRLTVV.